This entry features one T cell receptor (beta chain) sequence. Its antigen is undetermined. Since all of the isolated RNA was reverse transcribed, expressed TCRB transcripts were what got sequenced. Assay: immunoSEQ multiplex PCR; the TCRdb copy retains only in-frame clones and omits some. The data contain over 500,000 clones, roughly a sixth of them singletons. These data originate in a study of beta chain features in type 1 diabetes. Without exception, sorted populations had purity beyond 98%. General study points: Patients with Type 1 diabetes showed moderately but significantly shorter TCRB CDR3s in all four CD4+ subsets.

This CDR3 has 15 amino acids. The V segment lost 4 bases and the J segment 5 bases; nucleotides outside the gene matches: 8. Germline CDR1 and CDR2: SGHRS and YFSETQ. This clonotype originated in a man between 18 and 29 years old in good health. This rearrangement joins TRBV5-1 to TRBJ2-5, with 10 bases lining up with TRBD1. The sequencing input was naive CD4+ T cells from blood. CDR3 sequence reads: CASSLGTGDPETQYF. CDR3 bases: TGCGCCAGCAGCCTAGGGACAGGGGATCCGGAGACCCAGTACTTC. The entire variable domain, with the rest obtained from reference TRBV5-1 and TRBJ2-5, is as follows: KAGVTQTPRYLIKTRGQQVTLSCSPISGHRSVSWYQQTPGQGLQFLFEYFSETQRNKGNFPGRFSGRQFSNSRSEMNVSTLELGDSALYLCASSLGTGDPETQYFGPGTRLLVL.